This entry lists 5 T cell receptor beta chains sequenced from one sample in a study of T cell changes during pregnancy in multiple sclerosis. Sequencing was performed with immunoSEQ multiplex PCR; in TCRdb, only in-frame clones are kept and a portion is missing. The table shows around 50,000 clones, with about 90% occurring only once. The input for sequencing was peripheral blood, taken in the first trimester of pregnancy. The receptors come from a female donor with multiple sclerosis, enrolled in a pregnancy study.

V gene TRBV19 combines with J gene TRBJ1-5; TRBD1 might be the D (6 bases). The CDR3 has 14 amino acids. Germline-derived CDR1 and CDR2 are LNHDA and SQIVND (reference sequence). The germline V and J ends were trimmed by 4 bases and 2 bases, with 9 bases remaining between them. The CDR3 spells CASSKQGGNQPQHF. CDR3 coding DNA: TGTGCCAGTAGTAAACAGGGAGGCAATCAGCCCCAGCATTTT.

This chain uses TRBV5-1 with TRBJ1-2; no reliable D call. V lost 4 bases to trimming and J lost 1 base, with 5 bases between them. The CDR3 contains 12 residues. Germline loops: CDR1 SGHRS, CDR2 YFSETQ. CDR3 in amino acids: CASSEDNYGYTF. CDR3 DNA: TGCGCCAGCAGCGAGGATAACTATGGCTACACCTTC. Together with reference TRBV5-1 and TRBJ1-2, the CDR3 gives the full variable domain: KAGVTQTPRYLIKTRGQQVTLSCSPISGHRSVSWYQQTPGQGLQFLFEYFSETQRNKGNFPGRFSGRQFSNSRSEMNVSTLELGDSALYLCASSEDNYGYTFGSGTRLTVV.

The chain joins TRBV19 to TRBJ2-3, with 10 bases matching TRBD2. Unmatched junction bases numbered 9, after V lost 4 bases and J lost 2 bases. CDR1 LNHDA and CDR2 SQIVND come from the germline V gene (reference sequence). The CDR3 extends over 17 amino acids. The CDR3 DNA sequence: TGTGCCAGTAGTACCCCCTGGAGCGGGGGGGACACAGATACGCAGTATTTT. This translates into CASSTPWSGGDTDTQYF.

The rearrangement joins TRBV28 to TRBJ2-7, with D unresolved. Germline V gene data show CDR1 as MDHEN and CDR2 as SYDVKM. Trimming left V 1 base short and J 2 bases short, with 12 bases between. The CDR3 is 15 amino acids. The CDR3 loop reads CASSLLAGPPYEQYF. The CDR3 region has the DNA TGTGCCAGCAGTTTATTAGCTGGCCCGCCCTACGAGCAGTACTTC.

In nucleotides, the CDR3 is TGTGCCAGCAGTGGTTCCCCGGGGTCCGAGCAGTACTTC. Translation: CASSGSPGSEQYF. The chain is built from TRBV2 and TRBJ2-7, with D perhaps matching TRBD2 (5 bases). The germline V and J ends were trimmed by 4 bases and 6 bases, with 13 bases remaining between them. The germline CDR1 and CDR2 sequences are SNHLY and FYNNEI. This CDR3 is 13 amino acids long.